This record concerns one T cell receptor (beta chain) sequence. CD8+ and CD4+ T cells from blood underwent TCR beta sequencing. Purification of the CD8+ and CD4+ T cells relied on negative isolation, and TEMRA cells underwent FACS enrichment. This specimen comes from a study of CD8 T cells in Susac syndrome. Across the study: When blood was drawn, the patients with Susac syndrome were therapy-naive, on corticosteroids, or on intravenous immunoglobulin alone.

Trimming took off 4 bases at V and 1 base at J, with 12 bases between the two ends. CDR3 length: 14 residues. Germline V gives CDR1 SQVTM, CDR2 ANQGSEA. Reverse transcription of roughly 0.45 to 1 ug RNA used random hexamers. TCRdb processed the immunoSEQ multiplex PCR reads anew with MiXCR; each CDR3 protein has one entry. The data show 110,000 to 150,000 distinct CDR3 sequences, approximately 94% seen once. Source material: CD4+ T cells from PBMCs. The source of this sequence is a human donor with Susac syndrome. The chain combines TRBV29-1 with TRBJ2-3; D unresolved. The CDR3 loop reads CSVGKGHGTDTQYF. DNA for the CDR3: TGCAGCGTTGGGAAAGGGCACGGCACAGATACGCAGTATTTT.